In its sample, the clone carrying this T cell receptor beta chain was seen a few times. What it binds is unknown. V gave up 1 base and J gave up 1 base; unmatched junction bases: 4. The CDR3 extends over 16 amino acids. CDR1 is LGHNA, CDR2 YNFKEQ, per germline. After 5'RACE with constant-segment primers, TCR alpha and TCR beta cDNA libraries carrying sample barcodes and UMIs were obtained. TCRdb re-analysed the 5' RACE reads in MiXCR, keeping a single row per CDR3 protein. Of about 560,000 distinct CDR3 sequences in the sample, 20% to 25% were seen once. These data are taken from a study of T-cell memory formation after mild COVID-19. Findings and caveats of the study: Within pre-infection memory, some responding clones were found, suggesting cross-reactive memory joined.

This receptor was identified in an adult woman who had mild COVID-19 (a few samples of this study predate the infection). Cell type and time point are not known. The chain is built from TRBV4-2 and TRBJ2-5, with 9 bases lining up with TRBD2. Sequencing used PBMCs or a T cell subset sorted from them (not recorded which). The CDR3 is CASSQVAGGIQETQYF. The CDR3 DNA follows: TGTGCCAGCAGCCAAGTGGCGGGAGGGATCCAAGAGACCCAGTACTTC.